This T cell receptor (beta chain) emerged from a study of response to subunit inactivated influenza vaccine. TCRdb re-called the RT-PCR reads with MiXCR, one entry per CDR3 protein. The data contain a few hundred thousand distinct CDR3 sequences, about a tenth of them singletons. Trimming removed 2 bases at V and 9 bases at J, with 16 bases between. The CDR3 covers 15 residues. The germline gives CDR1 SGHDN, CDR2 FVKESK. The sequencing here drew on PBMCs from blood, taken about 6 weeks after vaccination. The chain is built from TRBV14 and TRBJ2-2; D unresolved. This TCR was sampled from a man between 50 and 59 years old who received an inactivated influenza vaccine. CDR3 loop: CASSQRGPGGRELFF. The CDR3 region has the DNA TGTGCCAGCAGCCAACGAGGCCCAGGTGGCCGGGAGCTGTTTTTT.